The clone carrying this T cell receptor (beta chain) was counted between two and nine times. Its cognate antigen is unknown. This record belongs to a study of cytomegalovirus exposure and HLA in healthy donors. General study findings and limits: A later analysis, which compared TCR beta chains of equal frequency, found the HLA-associated ones more clonally expanded. Later analysis identified about 17,000 TCR beta sequences associated with HLA alleles, using a false discovery rate threshold of 0.05.

The V end lost 1 base, the J end lost 3 bases, and 10 bases lay between the germline ends. Germline assignment: CDR1 SEHNR and CDR2 FQNEAQ (reference sequence). The CDR3 loop spans 15 amino acids. PCR amplification relied on 60 Vbeta primers (plus 13 Jbeta primers). Sequencing was performed with immunoSEQ multiplex PCR; in TCRdb, only in-frame clones are kept and a portion is missing. Of around 140,000 clones detected, around 80% appear once; the ten largest clones hold roughly 2.9%. The sequencing input was PBMCs. The V gene is TRBV7-9, the J gene TRBJ2-1; possibly TRBD2 for D (5 bases). This clonotype was obtained from a female donor in good health and CMV-seronegative. The CDR3 here is CASSLVASRYNEQFF. The CDR3 DNA reads as TGTGCCAGCAGCTTAGTGGCTAGCCGCTACAATGAGCAGTTCTTC. Based on the CDR3 plus reference TRBV7-9 and TRBJ2-1, the full variable domain is DTGVSQNPRHKITKRGQNVTFRCDPISEHNRLYWYRQTLGQGPEFLTYFQNEAQLEKSRLLSDRFSAERPKGSFSTLEIQRTEQGDSAMYLCASSLVASRYNEQFFGPGTRLTVL.